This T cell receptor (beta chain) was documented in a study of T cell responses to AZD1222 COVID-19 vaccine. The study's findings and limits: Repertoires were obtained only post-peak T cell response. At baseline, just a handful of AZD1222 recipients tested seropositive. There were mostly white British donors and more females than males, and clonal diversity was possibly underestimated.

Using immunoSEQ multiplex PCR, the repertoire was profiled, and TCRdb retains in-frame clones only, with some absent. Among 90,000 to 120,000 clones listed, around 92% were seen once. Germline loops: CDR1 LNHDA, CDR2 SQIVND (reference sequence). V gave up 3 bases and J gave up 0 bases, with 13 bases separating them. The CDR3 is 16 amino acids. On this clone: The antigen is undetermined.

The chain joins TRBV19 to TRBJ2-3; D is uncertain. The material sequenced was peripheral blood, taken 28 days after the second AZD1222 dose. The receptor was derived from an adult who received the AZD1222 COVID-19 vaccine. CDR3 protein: CASSMIGLPSTDTQYF. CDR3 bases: TGTGCCAGTAGTATGATCGGCCTACCAAGCACAGATACGCAGTATTTT.